The clone carrying this T cell receptor (beta chain) has ten or more counts. Specified time point: newly diagnosed GD, antithyroid drugs for less than 3 months. TCR sequences were obtained from RNA taken from PBMCs. This sample was taken from a study of regulatory T cells in long-lasting Graves disease. From germline, CDR1 is SGHTA and CDR2 FQGNSA. The CDR3 runs 15 residues. The V end was cut by 5 bases, the J end by 3 bases, with 17 bases between. Assembly of TCR beta libraries relied on iRepertoire HTBI primers together with Arm-PCR of CDR3 regions. TCRdb analysed the multiplex PCR reads with MiXCR anew, one entry per CDR3 protein. The data hold about 470,000 distinct CDR3 sequences, with 15% observed a single time. The sample was also reused in another study, on T cells in Graves' hyperthyroidism and ophthalmopathy.

The sequencing used peripheral blood mononuclear cells (PBMCs), collected at new diagnosis, from a patient treated with antithyroid drugs. The receptor was isolated from a woman in her thirties with Graves disease. The V call is TRBV7-2, the J call TRBJ2-7; TRBD2 is a possible D gene (6 bases). DNA for the CDR3: TGTGCCAGCAGCCCGCCCTGGGACTTTCGCTACGAGCAGTACTTC. It specifies CASSPPWDFRYEQYF.